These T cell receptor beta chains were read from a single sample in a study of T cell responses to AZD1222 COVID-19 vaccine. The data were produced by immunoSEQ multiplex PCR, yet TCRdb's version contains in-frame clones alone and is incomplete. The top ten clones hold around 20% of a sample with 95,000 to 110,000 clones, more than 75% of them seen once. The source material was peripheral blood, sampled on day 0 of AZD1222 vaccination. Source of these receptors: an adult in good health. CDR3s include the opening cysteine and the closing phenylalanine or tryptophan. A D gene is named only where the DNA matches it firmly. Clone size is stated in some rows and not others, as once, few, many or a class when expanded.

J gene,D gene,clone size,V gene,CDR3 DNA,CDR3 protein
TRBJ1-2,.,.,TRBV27,TGTGCCAGCAGTTTATCGTGGGGGGACTATGGCTACACCTTC,CASSLSWGDYGYTF
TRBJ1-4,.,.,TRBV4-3,TGCGCCAGCAGCCAAGATTCGGTTACTATAAGCGAAAAACTGTTTTTT,CASSQDSVTISEKLFF
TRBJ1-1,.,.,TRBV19,TGTGCCAGTAGACACCCAGGGGATACCTCTGAAGCTTTCTTT,CASRHPGDTSEAFF
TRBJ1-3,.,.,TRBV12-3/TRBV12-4,TGTGCCAGCAGTGATAAGAAAACCATATATTTT,CASSDKKTIYF
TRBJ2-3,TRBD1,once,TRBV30,TGTGCCTGGAGCGCAGGGGGTGGCTCAGATACGCAGTATTTT,CAWSAGGGSDTQYF
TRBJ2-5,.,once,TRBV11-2,TGTGCCAGCAGCTTAGGCCTAAGGGAGACCCAGTACTTC,CASSLGLRETQYF
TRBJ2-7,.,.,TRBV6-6,TGTGCCAGCAGTCTAACCTACGAGCAGTACTTC,CASSLTYEQYF
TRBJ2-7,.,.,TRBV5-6,TGTGCCAGCAGCTGGGGGGGACAGCCATACGAGCAGTACTTC,CASSWGGQPYEQYF
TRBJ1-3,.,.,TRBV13,TGTGCCAGCAGCTTAGGACAGACTTCTGGAAACACCATATATTTT,CASSLGQTSGNTIYF
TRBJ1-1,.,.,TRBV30,TGTGCCTGGAGTGTAAGCCGCGGCGGAACTGAAGCTTTCTTT,CAWSVSRGGTEAFF